What follows is one TCR beta chain and its context. The CDR3 extends over 14 amino acids. V lost 4 bases, J lost 8 bases, and 2 bases stayed unmatched. Germline assignment: CDR1 SGHRS and CDR2 YFSETQ. This sample was taken from a study of neoadjuvant anti-PD-1 for oral cavity cancer. Time point in this sample: after neoadjuvant nivolumab, at surgical resection. The assay was immunoSEQ multiplex PCR, and TCRdb's table has in-frame clones only and misses some. The repertoire holds just over 65,000 clones, with about 85% as singletons. This TCR was sampled from a person aged 40-85 years with oral cavity squamous cell carcinoma. This sequence joins TRBV5-1 and TRBJ2-1; 14 bases align to TRBD2. The sample consisted of PBMCs, taken after nivolumab (anti-PD-1) treatment. CDR3 nucleotide sequence: TGCGCCAGCAGCGAGGGACTAGCGGGAGATGAGCAGTTCTTC. It specifies CASSEGLAGDEQFF.